One and the same sample provided the 8 T cell receptor beta chains below, sequenced in a study of T cell responses to AZD1222 COVID-19 vaccine. Profiled with immunoSEQ multiplex PCR; TCRdb holds only in-frame clones, not every one. The data show around 130,000 clones, around 90% seen once. Sample: peripheral blood, taken on day 0 of MenACWY control vaccination. The origin of the receptors is an adult in good health.

The rearrangement uses TRBV13 and TRBJ2-7, with D maybe TRBD1 (5 bases). Looked up from germline, CDR1 is PRHDT and CDR2 is FYEKMQ (reference sequence). The CDR3 sequence is 13 residues long. Trimming pared 8 bases from V and 2 bases from J, leaving 13 bases between. The CDR3: CASRRQGTYEQYF. For the CDR3, the DNA is TGTGCCAGCCGGCGCCAGGGAACCTACGAGCAGTACTTC.

This clone occurred a few times. This chain joins TRBV2 and TRBJ2-2; 9 positions agree with TRBD1. This CDR3 contains 16 residues. CDR1 and CDR2 (germline): SNHLY, FYNNEI. The V and J ends lost 6 bases and 5 bases, in that order; junction bases with no gene match: 10. CDR3 bases: TGTGCCAGCAGCGGGCCCGGGACAGGGATGACCGGGGAGCTGTTTTTT. This translates into CASSGPGTGMTGELFF.

The genes are TRBV5-1 and TRBJ2-2; the D gene is possibly TRBD2 (5 bases). Looked up from germline, CDR1 is SGHRS and CDR2 is YFSETQ. Trimming took 0 bases from V and 4 from J, leaving 10 bases between them. The CDR3 is 15 amino acids. The CDR3 loop is CASSLGHRGTGELFF. As DNA, the CDR3 is TGCGCCAGCAGCTTGGGACACCGGGGCACCGGGGAGCTGTTTTTT.

The J gene is TRBJ2-3, the V gene TRBV2, with D perhaps TRBD2 (5 bases). The germline V and J ends were trimmed by 5 bases and 0 bases, with 12 bases remaining between them. The CDR3 consists of 15 residues. Germline V CDR1 and CDR2: SNHLY, FYNNEI. The CDR3 reads CASSTPPGSTDTQYF. The DNA of the CDR3 is TGTGCCAGCAGTACCCCACCGGGGAGCACAGATACGCAGTATTTT.

The V call is TRBV27, the J call TRBJ1-1; D is uncertain. The CDR3 spans 12 residues. V lost 4 bases to trimming and J lost 1 base, with 4 bases between them. Germline V gives CDR1 MNHEY, CDR2 SMNVEV (reference sequence). In DNA form, the CDR3 reads TGTGCCAGCAGTTCCCAGAACACTGAAGCTTTCTTT. It encodes CASSSQNTEAFF.

This chain joins TRBV6-5 and TRBJ2-3; TRBD2 agrees at 11 bases. Germline V gene sequence: CDR1 MNHEY, CDR2 SVGAGI. V lost 7 bases and J lost 4; bases outside the gene matches: 7. This CDR3 is built from 15 residues. DNA of the CDR3: TGTGCCAGCATTGGAGTACTAGCGGGAGCAGATACGCAGTATTTT. It yields the protein CASIGVLAGADTQYF.

The rearrangement joins TRBV12-3 or TRBV12-4 to TRBJ1-5, with D perhaps matching TRBD1 (6 bases). V shed 5 bases and J shed 3 bases, with 8 bases lying between them. The CDR3 has 13 amino acids. The CDR3, as DNA: TGTGCCAGCAGTCGACAGGACAATCAGCCCCAGCATTTT. This sequence encodes CASSRQDNQPQHF.

The J gene is TRBJ2-7, the V gene TRBV3-1 (or the pseudogene TRBV3-2); D is uncertain. Trimming left V 3 bases short and J 4 bases short, with 13 bases between. The CDR3 runs to 14 residues. The germline V gene has CDR1 LGHDT and CDR2 YNNKEL (reference sequence). This chain's CDR3 is CASSHQGPSYEQYF. CDR3 in DNA: TGTGCCAGCAGCCATCAAGGCCCCTCATACGAGCAGTACTTC.